Listed below are T cell receptor beta chains from one sample, sequenced in a study of T cell repertoires in cytomegalovirus infection. For these receptors, no antigen is known. TCRdb re-called the reads with MiXCR, one entry per CDR3 protein. The sample records around 430,000 distinct CDR3 sequences, approximately 46% being singletons. Here the sequenced sample was cultured PBMCs, taken from culture after CMV antigen stimulation. The receptors were gathered from a human donor in good health (CMV status not recorded). Some clones in this sample may be carry-over from other donors' samples. Both conserved end residues are part of each CDR3. A D gene is named only where the DNA matches it firmly. Clone size, where shown, is once, few, many, or a class for clones that have expanded.

abundance,v_gene,d_gene,j_gene,CDR3nt,CDR3aa
-,TRBV10-2,TRBD2,TRBJ2-3,TGCGCCAGCATGGGACTAGCGGGCCCAGATACGCAGTATTTT,CASMGLAGPDTQYF
once,TRBV9,-,TRBJ1-2,TGTGCCAGCAGCTTAGCACAGGGACTCAGAAAAGGCTATGGCTACACCTTC,CASSLAQGLRKGYGYTF
-,TRBV15,-,TRBJ1-2,TGTGCCACCAGCAGACCGCCCCGGACGGGGTTTTGGAGCTACACCTTC,CATSRPPRTGFWSYTF
-,TRBV25-1,-,TRBJ2-7,TGTGCCAGCGGAGCTCTGGGCTACGAGCAGTACTTC,CASGALGYEQYF
-,TRBV27,-,TRBJ2-5,TGTGCCAGCAGCTCCCGAATCACCCAAGAGACCCAGTACTTC,CASSSRITQETQYF
-,TRBV5-8,-,TRBJ1-3,TGTGCCAGCAGCTTTGTGGGGCTCTCTGGAAACACCATATATTTT,CASSFVGLSGNTIYF
-,TRBV28,-,TRBJ1-5,TGTGCCAGCAGCGTTCGGGACTTTAGCAATCAGCCCCAGCATTTT,CASSVRDFSNQPQHF
few,TRBV7-2,-,TRBJ1-3,TGTGCCAGCATCGGAGGGTACGGAAACACCATATATTTT,CASIGGYGNTIYF
few,TRBV10-3,-,TRBJ2-3,TGTGCCATCAGTGAAGGGCAGGGCTACACAGATACGCAGTATTTT,CAISEGQGYTDTQYF
-,TRBV6-5,TRBD1,TRBJ2-7,TGTGCCAGCAGGGATGGGACAGCCTACGAGCAGTACTTC,CASRDGTAYEQYF
-,TRBV2,-,TRBJ1-5,TGTGCCAGCAGTGAGGAGGGGCCGAGCAATCAGCCCCAGCATTTT,CASSEEGPSNQPQHF
-,TRBV6-2/TRBV6-3,TRBD1,TRBJ1-2,TGTGCCACTCGGGTGGACAGGGAAATCTATGGCTACACCTTC,CATRVDREIYGYTF
-,TRBV20-1,-,TRBJ1-2,TGCAGTGCTAGTGGGCCCCCGGGGTCGGACTATGGCTACACCTTC,CSASGPPGSDYGYTF
many,TRBV20-1,-,TRBJ2-5,TGCAGTGCTAGAGCACAGAGGGAGACCCAGTACTTC,CSARAQRETQYF